This T cell receptor (beta chain) was identified during a study of OX40 agonist ivuxolimab in advanced cancers. Using immunoSEQ multiplex PCR, the repertoire was profiled, and TCRdb retains in-frame clones only, with some absent. The sample carries 70,000 to 100,000 clones, approximately 90% recorded once. Germline assignment: CDR1 SGHRS and CDR2 YFSETQ. Trimming cost V 1 base and J 3 bases, with 17 bases left between them. The CDR3 extends over 16 amino acids. This clone appeared a single time. This TCR came from an adult with an advanced solid tumor such as melanoma, head and neck, liver or kidney cancer. Sequences were derived from CD4+ or CD8+ T cells sorted from blood, sampled in a trial of the OX40 agonist ivuxolimab. This rearrangement joins TRBV5-1 to TRBJ2-7; D could derive from TRBD1 or TRBD2 (5 bases each). CDR3 region: CASSLFSDGTVYEQYF. For the CDR3, the DNA is TGCGCCAGCAGCTTGTTTTCCGACGGGACCGTCTACGAGCAGTACTTC.